Following are 29 T cell receptor beta chains from one sample sequenced in a study of shared clonotypes between healthy human individuals. Using immunoSEQ multiplex PCR, the repertoire was profiled, and TCRdb retains in-frame clones only, with some absent. The profile shows some 790,000 clones, over 55% of them singletons. Sample: memory CD4+ T cells sorted from blood. The sample's subset: CD45RA-negative fraction. The receptor source for this set is a woman aged 25 to 39 in good health.

In this sample, this clone turned up many times. Distinct nucleotide sequences in the sample also encode this CDR3. The chain links TRBV5-1 to TRBJ2-3, with unresolved D. Germline CDR1 is SGHRS and CDR2 is YFSETQ. This CDR3 comprises 14 residues. V was clipped by 0 bases and J by 3 bases, with 8 bases between them. For the CDR3, the DNA is TGCGCCAGCAGCTTGGAGCAGATAACAGATACGCAGTATTTT. Residues: CASSLEQITDTQYF.

The table lists this clone with a few counts. The chain uses TRBV7-2 and TRBJ2-2; possibly TRBD2 for D (6 bases). The CDR3 is 13 residues long. V lost 1 base and J 7 bases, leaving 7 bases between the germline ends. CDR1 and CDR2 (germline): SGHTA, FQGNSA. The DNA of the CDR3 is TGTGCCAGCAGCTTAGTGACTAGCGGGGAGCTGTTTTTT. Its protein product is CASSLVTSGELFF.

As concerns this clone: The same CDR3 arises from other DNA sequences in this sample as well. This rearrangement joins TRBV11-2 to TRBJ2-7, with 9 positions matching TRBD1. Germline CDR1 reads SGHAT; CDR2 reads FQNNGV. The J segment lost 2 bases and the V segment lost 3 bases, leaving 2 bases of the junction unmatched. The CDR3 extends over 14 amino acids. DNA for the CDR3: TGTGCCAGCAGCTTGGGACAGGGCCCCTACGAGCAGTACTTC. Translating gives CASSLGQGPYEQYF.

The chain carries TRBV23-1 and TRBJ2-7, with D possibly matching TRBD1 (6 bases). TRBV23-1 is identified as an open reading frame with a role that is uncertain. The germline V and J ends were trimmed by 1 base and 3 bases, with 13 bases remaining between them. The CDR3 sequence is 15 residues long. This chain's CDR3 is CASSQFHEQGYEQYF. DNA of the CDR3: TGCGCCAGCAGTCAATTCCATGAACAGGGCTACGAGCAGTACTTC.

The chain links TRBV7-7 to TRBJ2-5; a weak D match, TRBD2 (6 bases). Trimming took off 5 bases at V and 5 bases at J, with 15 bases between the two ends. The CDR3 totals 14 residues. From germline, CDR1 is SSHAT and CDR2 FNYEAQ (reference sequence). CDR3 sequence (DNA): TGTGCCAGCAGCCACGGGAGCGGTGGGGAGACCCAGTACTTC. This gives the protein CASSHGSGGETQYF.

The genes are TRBV10-3 and TRBJ1-1; 8 bases align to TRBD1. Germline CDR1 reads ENHRY; CDR2 reads SYGVKD. Trimming removed 2 bases from V and 5 bases from J; junction bases left unmatched: 4. The CDR3 is 14 residues long. The CDR3 reads CAISEGQGLTEAFF. The CDR3 DNA reads TGTGCCATCAGTGAGGGACAGGGCTTGACTGAAGCTTTCTTT.

The rearrangement links TRBV4-1 to TRBJ1-1; D is unclear. The CDR3 runs to 16 residues. Germline loops: CDR1 MGHRA, CDR2 YSYEKL. Trimming stripped 4 bases from V and 1 base from J, with 16 bases between. The CDR3 protein is CASSLLIGESNTEAFF. Here the CDR3 DNA reads TGCGCCAGCAGCCTCCTCATCGGGGAGTCGAACACTGAAGCTTTCTTT.

The V gene is TRBV5-8, the J gene TRBJ1-3; 7 positions match TRBD1. This CDR3 is 16 amino acids long. CDR1 is SGHTS, CDR2 YDEGEE, per germline. Losses at the gene ends were 0 bases for V and 3 bases for J; bases not matched to a gene: 6. The CDR3 sequence is CASSLDPTGFGNTIYF. The CDR3, as DNA: TGTGCCAGCAGCTTGGACCCGACAGGGTTTGGAAACACCATATATTTT.

The gene calls are TRBV7-2 and TRBJ2-7; D is unclear. The V gene's germline CDR1 is SGHTA and CDR2 FQGNSA. The CDR3 totals 15 residues. Trimming cost V 5 bases and J 2 bases, with 16 bases left between them. The CDR3 nucleotides read TGTGCCAGCAGCCTCATCGGGTTAGGGACCTACGAGCAGTACTTC. Translation: CASSLIGLGTYEQYF.

This chain links TRBV6-5 with TRBJ2-5, with 8 nucleotides matching TRBD2. The CDR3 runs 15 residues. Germline-derived CDR1 and CDR2 are MNHEY and SVGAGI. The V gene end was trimmed by 6 bases and the J gene end by 4 bases; junction bases not matched to a gene: 10. The CDR3 DNA reads as TGTGCCAGCAGGGACCTCGGGAGGGCCTCAGAGACCCAGTACTTC. Its protein is CASRDLGRASETQYF.

The V and J genes are TRBV2 and TRBJ2-5; TRBD2 agrees at 13 bases. V trimming: 6 bases; J trimming: 2 bases; junction bases outside the gene matches: 6. The CDR3 is made up of 16 amino acids. Germline CDR1 is SNHLY and CDR2 is FYNNEI. This chain's CDR3 is CASRATSGGGQETQYF. CDR3 nucleotide sequence: TGTGCCAGCAGGGCAACTAGCGGGGGGGGGCAAGAGACCCAGTACTTC.

The J gene is TRBJ1-5, the V gene TRBV18; D not resolved. Trimming shortened V by 2 bases and J by 2 bases, and 10 bases separated the two germline ends. The germline V gene encodes CDR1 KGHSH and CDR2 LQKENI. The CDR3 spans 15 residues. CDR3 residues: CASSPVSEGNQPQHF. DNA for the CDR3: TGTGCCAGCTCACCAGTGTCGGAGGGCAATCAGCCCCAGCATTTT.

The chain's CDR3 is CASSFVLAAIYEQYF. The CDR3 nucleotides read TGCGCCAGCAGCTTTGTCCTAGCGGCGATCTACGAGCAGTACTTC. The rearrangement uses TRBV5-1 and TRBJ2-7, with 7 bases identical to TRBD2. The CDR3 runs 15 residues. CDR1 and CDR2 from the germline V gene are SGHRS and YFSETQ. J was trimmed by 3 bases and V by 2 bases; bases with no gene match: 8.

This clone was observed a single time. This chain links TRBV10-3 with TRBJ1-1; D uncertain. The CDR3 loop spans 11 amino acids. The germline V gene has CDR1 ENHRY and CDR2 SYGVKD. The V gene lost 5 bases and the J gene lost 3 bases, with 4 bases spanning the gap. In DNA, the CDR3 is TGTGCCATCAGTAAAGACACTGAAGCTTTCTTT. Amino acid sequence: CAISKDTEAFF.

The chain recombines TRBV7-2 with TRBJ2-7, with 7 bases lining up with TRBD1. The CDR3 spans 16 residues. From germline, CDR1 is SGHTA and CDR2 FQGNSA. Losses at the gene ends were 5 bases for V and 0 bases for J; bases not matched to a gene: 10. The CDR3 spells CASSPPFRDSSYEQYF. DNA for the CDR3: TGTGCCAGCAGCCCGCCTTTCCGGGACAGCTCCTACGAGCAGTACTTC.

The V call is TRBV19, the J call TRBJ2-1, with 9 bases that match TRBD1. This CDR3 is built from 14 residues. The junction had 4 bases not matched to a gene; V was cut back by 3 bases and J by 7 bases. CDR1 is LNHDA and CDR2 is SQIVND in the germline V gene (reference sequence). CDR3 nucleotide sequence: TGTGCCAGTAGTATGAGGGACAGGGTAAATGAGCAGTTCTTC. It translates to CASSMRDRVNEQFF. Filled out from reference TRBV19 and TRBJ2-1, the complete variable domain reads DGGITQSPKYLFRKEGQNVTLSCEQNLNHDAMYWYRQDPGQGLRLIYYSQIVNDFQKGDIAEGYSVSREKKESFPLTVTSAQKNPTAFYLCASSMRDRVNEQFFGPGTRLTVL.

The chain recombines TRBV10-2 with TRBJ2-3, with 7 nucleotides matching TRBD2. V lost 3 bases, J lost 2 bases, and 8 bases stayed unmatched. The CDR3 is made up of 16 amino acids. Germline assignment: CDR1 WSHSY and CDR2 SAAADI. CDR3 sequence: CASSDGSGYPTDTQYF. The CDR3 DNA follows: TGCGCCAGCAGTGATGGTAGCGGGTATCCCACAGATACGCAGTATTTT.

The J gene is TRBJ2-2, the V gene TRBV7-6; TRBD2 matches at 13 bases. This CDR3 region has 18 residues. Trimming at V came to 5 bases and at J to 0 bases, leaving 6 bases not matched to a gene. The germline V gene encodes CDR1 SGHVS and CDR2 FNYEAQ. The CDR3 nucleotides are TGTGCCAGCAGCATTGGACTAGCGGGGGCATCGAACACCGGGGAGCTGTTTTTT. This gives the protein CASSIGLAGASNTGELFF.

Notes on this clone: The identical CDR3 is also encoded by other nucleotide sequences in the sample. The chain joins TRBV6-1 to TRBJ2-7; D is undetermined. Trimming took 8 bases from V and 0 from J, leaving 5 bases between them. The CDR3 contains 11 residues. Germline V gene sequence: CDR1 MNHNS, CDR2 SASEGT. CDR3 loop: CASSPSYEQYF. In DNA, the CDR3 is TGTGCCAGCTCCCCCTCCTACGAGCAGTACTTC.

This clone has more than one count but fewer than ten. J is TRBJ1-5 and V is TRBV28; 9 nucleotides match TRBD1. V trimming: 3 bases; J trimming: 2 bases; junction bases outside the gene matches: 11. CDR3 size: 18 residues. Per the germline V gene, CDR1 is MDHEN and CDR2 is SYDVKM. CDR3 nucleotide sequence: TGTGCCAGCAGTTTTGGCCACAGGGGGCTCATTGGCAATCAGCCCCAGCATTTT. Amino acid sequence: CASSFGHRGLIGNQPQHF.

V is TRBV30 and J is TRBJ2-2; 7 nucleotides align to TRBD2. V lost 4 bases, J lost 0 bases, and 5 bases stayed unmatched. The CDR3 runs to 15 residues. Germline loops: CDR1 GTSNPN, CDR2 SVGIG (reference sequence). CDR3 DNA: TGTGCCTGGATGGGAGGGGACGCGAACACCGGGGAGCTGTTTTTT. Its protein is CAWMGGDANTGELFF.

As concerns this clone: An end of the junction does not agree with germline; a read error may underlie this. The chain recombines TRBV6-1 with TRBJ2-7; TRBD2 might be the D (5 bases). The CDR3 has 14 residues. Germline CDR1 reads MNHNS; CDR2 reads SASEGT. This CDR3 reads CASSQADVLGEQYF. Written as DNA, the CDR3 is TGTGCCAGCAGTCAAGCGGATGTTCTTGGGGAGCAGTACTTC.

This chain links TRBV10-3 with TRBJ1-2; 7 nucleotides agree with TRBD1. Germline V gene sequence: CDR1 ENHRY, CDR2 SYGVKD. The CDR3 covers 15 residues. The junction had 11 bases not matched to a gene; V was cut back by 2 bases and J by 8 bases. CDR3 nucleotides: TGTGCCATCAGTGAGGAGGGGAGACAGGGTTGGGGCTACACCTTC. Protein: CAISEEGRQGWGYTF.

The chain employs TRBV4-1 and TRBJ1-4; the D is unclear. Per the germline V gene, CDR1 is MGHRA and CDR2 is YSYEKL. Trimming pared 4 bases from V and 5 bases from J, leaving 14 bases between. CDR3 length: 15 amino acids. DNA for the CDR3: TGCGCCAGCAGCCTCCAACCCTACGGGAATGAAAAACTGTTTTTT. This gives the protein CASSLQPYGNEKLFF.

The rearrangement links TRBV11-2 to TRBJ1-5; 8 bases match TRBD1. V was clipped by 5 bases and J by 11 bases; unmatched bases: 5. This CDR3 contains 12 residues. Germline V gene sequence: CDR1 SGHAT, CDR2 FQNNGV. DNA for the CDR3: TGTGCCAGCAGCCCCCACAGGGGGACCCAGCATTTT. Translating it yields CASSPHRGTQHF. Complete variable domain (other parts from reference TRBV11-2 and TRBJ1-5): EAGVAQSPRYKIIEKRQSVAFWCNPISGHATLYWYQQILGQGPKLLIQFQNNGVVDDSQLPKDRFSAERLKGVDSTLKIQPAKLEDSAVYLCASSPHRGTQHFGDGTRLSIL.

The rearrangement uses TRBV7-2 and TRBJ1-1; 8 bases agree with TRBD1. J was trimmed by 5 bases and V by 5 bases; bases with no gene match: 7. CDR1 is SGHTA and CDR2 is FQGNSA in the germline V gene. This CDR3 spans 14 amino acids. CDR3 bases: TGTGCCAGCAGCCGTCTAACAGGGGGTACTGAAGCTTTCTTT. Translation: CASSRLTGGTEAFF.

The chain's CDR3 is CASSQSQASGSIEQFF. CDR3 in DNA: TGTGCCAGCAGCCAGAGTCAGGCTAGCGGGAGCATTGAGCAGTTCTTC. The chain joins TRBV11-3 to TRBJ2-1, with 10 bases that match TRBD2. CDR1 is SGHNT, CDR2 YENEEA, per germline. After removal of 5 bases from V and 9 bases from J, the junction contained 13 bases not matched to a gene. This CDR3 spans 16 amino acids.

The chain combines TRBV10-1 with TRBJ1-5, with D unresolved. The ends were cut back, 4 bases at V and 4 bases at J, with 5 bases in the middle. From germline, CDR1 is WNHNN and CDR2 SYGVQD (reference sequence). The CDR3 length is 12 residues. CDR3: CASSVGNQPQHF. In DNA form, the CDR3 reads TGCGCCAGCAGTGTCGGGAATCAGCCCCAGCATTTT.

Regarding this clone: Other DNA sequences of this sample code for an identical CDR3. This rearrangement joins TRBV5-4 to TRBJ1-2; possibly TRBD1 for D (6 bases). Germline CDR1 is SGHNT and CDR2 is YYREEE (reference sequence). This CDR3 is built from 14 residues. Trimming left V 4 bases short and J 3 bases short, with 13 bases between. CDR3 in DNA: TGTGCCAGCAGCCTTGGGGGGGCCGACTATGGCTACACCTTC. Protein: CASSLGGADYGYTF.